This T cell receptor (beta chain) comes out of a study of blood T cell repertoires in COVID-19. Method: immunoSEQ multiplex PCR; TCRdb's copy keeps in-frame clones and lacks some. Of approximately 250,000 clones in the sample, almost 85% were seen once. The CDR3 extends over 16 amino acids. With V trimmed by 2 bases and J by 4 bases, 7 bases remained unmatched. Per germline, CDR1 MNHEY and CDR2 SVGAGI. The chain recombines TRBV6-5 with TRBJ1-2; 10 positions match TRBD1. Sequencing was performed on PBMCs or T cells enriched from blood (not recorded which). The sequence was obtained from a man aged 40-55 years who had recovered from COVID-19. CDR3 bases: TGTGCCAGCAGTTACAAACTGGGACAGGGGTCCTATGGCTACACCTTC. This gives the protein CASSYKLGQGSYGYTF.